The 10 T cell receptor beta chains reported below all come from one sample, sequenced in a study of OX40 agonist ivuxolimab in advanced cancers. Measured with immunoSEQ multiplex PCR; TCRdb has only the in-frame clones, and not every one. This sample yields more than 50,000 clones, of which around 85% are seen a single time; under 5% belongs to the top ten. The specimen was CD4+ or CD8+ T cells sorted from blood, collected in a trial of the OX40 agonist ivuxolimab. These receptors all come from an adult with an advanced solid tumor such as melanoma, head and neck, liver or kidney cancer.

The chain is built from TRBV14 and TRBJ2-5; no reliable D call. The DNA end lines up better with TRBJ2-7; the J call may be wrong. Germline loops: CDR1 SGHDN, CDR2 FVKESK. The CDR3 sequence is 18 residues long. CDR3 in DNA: TGTGCCAGCAGCCAAGTGCGTGTTGGGGTCCCTGGTTACTACGAGCAGTACTTC. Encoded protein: CASSQVRVGVPGYYEQYF.

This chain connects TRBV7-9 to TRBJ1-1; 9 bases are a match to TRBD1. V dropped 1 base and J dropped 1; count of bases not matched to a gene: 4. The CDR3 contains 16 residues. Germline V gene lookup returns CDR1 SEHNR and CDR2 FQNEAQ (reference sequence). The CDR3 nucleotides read TGTGCCAGCAGCTTAGGCCGGACAGGGGCGAACACTGAAGCTTTCTTT. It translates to CASSLGRTGANTEAFF.

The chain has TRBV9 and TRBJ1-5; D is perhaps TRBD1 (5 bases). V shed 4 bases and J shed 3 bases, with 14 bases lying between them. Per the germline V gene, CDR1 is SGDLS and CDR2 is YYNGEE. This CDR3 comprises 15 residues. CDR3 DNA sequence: TGTGCCAGCAGCCGGAAAGGAGGGGACAATCAGCCCCAGCATTTT. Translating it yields CASSRKGGDNQPQHF.

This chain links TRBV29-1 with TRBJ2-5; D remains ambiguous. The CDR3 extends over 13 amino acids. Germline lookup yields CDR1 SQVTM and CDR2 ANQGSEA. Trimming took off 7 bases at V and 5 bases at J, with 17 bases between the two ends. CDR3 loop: CSGAGFDGETQYF. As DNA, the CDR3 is TGCAGCGGGGCCGGCTTCGACGGTGAGACCCAGTACTTC.

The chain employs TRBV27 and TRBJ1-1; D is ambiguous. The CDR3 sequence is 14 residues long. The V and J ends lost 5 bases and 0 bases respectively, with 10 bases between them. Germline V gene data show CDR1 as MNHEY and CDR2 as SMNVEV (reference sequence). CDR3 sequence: CASSPRRLNTEAFF. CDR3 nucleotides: TGTGCCAGCAGTCCCAGGCGCTTGAACACTGAAGCTTTCTTT.

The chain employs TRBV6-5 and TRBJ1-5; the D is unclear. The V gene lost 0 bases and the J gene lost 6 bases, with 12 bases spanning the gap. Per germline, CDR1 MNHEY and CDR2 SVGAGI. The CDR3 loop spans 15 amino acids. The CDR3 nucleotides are TGTGCCAGCAGTTACTCGAGGGCGGCGAGTCAGCCCCAGCATTTT. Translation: CASSYSRAASQPQHF.

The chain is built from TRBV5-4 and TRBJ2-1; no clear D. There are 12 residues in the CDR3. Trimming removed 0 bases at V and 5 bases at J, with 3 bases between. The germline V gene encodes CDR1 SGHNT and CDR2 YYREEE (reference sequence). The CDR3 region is CASSLADNEQFF. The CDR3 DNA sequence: TGTGCCAGCAGCTTGGCCGACAATGAGCAGTTCTTC.

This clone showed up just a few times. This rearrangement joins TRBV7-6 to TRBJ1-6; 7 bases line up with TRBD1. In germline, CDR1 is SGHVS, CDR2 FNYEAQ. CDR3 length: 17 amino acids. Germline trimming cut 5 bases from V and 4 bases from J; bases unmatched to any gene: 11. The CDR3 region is CASSTRVGDSYNSPLHF. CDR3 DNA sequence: TGTGCCAGCAGCACCCGAGTGGGGGACAGTTATAATTCACCCCTCCACTTT.

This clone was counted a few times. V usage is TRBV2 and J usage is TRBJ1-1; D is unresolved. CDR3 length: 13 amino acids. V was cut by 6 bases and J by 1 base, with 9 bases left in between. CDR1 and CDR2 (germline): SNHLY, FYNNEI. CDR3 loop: CASRQHRNTEAFF. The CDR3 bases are TGTGCCAGCAGGCAACACCGGAACACTGAAGCTTTCTTT.

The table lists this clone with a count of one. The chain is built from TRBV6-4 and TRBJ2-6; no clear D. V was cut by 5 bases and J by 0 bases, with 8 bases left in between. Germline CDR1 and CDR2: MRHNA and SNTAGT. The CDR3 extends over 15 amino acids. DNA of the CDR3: TGTGCCAGCAGTCCCGACAACTCTGGGGCCAACGTCCTGACTTTC. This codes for CASSPDNSGANVLTF.